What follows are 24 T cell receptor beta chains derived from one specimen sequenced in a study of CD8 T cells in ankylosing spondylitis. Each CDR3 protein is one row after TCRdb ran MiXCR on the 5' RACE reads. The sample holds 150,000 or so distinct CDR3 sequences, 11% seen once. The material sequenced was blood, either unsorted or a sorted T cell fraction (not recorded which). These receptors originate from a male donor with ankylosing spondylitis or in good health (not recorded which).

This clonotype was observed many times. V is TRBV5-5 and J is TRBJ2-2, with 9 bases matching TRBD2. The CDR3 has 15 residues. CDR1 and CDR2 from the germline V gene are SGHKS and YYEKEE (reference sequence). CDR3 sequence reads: CASTRREGTTGELFF. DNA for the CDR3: TGTGCTTCGACGAGGCGGGAGGGCACAACCGGGGAGCTGTTTTTT.

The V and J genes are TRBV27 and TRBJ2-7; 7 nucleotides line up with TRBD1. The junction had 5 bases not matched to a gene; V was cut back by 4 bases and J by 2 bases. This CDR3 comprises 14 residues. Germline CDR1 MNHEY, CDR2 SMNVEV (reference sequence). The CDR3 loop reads CASSSWDSPYEQYF. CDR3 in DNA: TGTGCCAGCAGTTCTTGGGACAGCCCCTACGAGCAGTACTTC.

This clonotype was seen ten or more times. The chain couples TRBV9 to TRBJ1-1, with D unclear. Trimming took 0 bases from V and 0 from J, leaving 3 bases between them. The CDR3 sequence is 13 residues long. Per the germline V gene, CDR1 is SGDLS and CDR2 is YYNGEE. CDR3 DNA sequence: TGTGCCAGCAGCGTAGCAGTGAACACTGAAGCTTTCTTT. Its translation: CASSVAVNTEAFF.

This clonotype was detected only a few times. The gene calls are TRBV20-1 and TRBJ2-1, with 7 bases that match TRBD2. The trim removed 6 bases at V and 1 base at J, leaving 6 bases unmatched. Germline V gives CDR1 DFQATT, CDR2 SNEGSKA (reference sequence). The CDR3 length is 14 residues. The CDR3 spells CSADRGRSYNEQFF. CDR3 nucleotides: TGCAGTGCGGATCGCGGGAGATCCTACAATGAGCAGTTCTTC.

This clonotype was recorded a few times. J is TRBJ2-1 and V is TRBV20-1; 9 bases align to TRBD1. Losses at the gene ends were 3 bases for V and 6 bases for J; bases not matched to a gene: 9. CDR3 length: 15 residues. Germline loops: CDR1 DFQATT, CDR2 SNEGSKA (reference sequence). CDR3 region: CSARAGQGSFNEQFF. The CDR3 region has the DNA TGCAGTGCTAGGGCCGGACAGGGGAGCTTCAATGAGCAGTTCTTC.

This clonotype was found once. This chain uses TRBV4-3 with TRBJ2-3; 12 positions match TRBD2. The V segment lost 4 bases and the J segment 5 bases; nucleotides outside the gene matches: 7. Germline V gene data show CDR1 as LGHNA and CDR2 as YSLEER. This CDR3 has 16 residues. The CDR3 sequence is CASSPTSGGSEDTQYF. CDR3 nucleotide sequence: TGCGCCAGCAGCCCCACTAGCGGGGGGAGTGAAGATACGCAGTATTTT.

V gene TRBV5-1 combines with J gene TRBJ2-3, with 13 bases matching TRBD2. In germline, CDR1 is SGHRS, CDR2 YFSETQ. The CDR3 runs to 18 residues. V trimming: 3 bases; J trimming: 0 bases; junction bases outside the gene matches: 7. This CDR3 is CASSSGLAGSPSTDTQYF. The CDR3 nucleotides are TGCGCCAGCAGCTCGGGACTAGCGGGAAGTCCTAGCACAGATACGCAGTATTTT.

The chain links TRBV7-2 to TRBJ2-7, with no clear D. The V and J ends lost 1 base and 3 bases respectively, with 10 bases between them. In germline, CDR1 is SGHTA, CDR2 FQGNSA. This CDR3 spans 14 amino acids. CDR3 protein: CASSLGSQNYEQYF. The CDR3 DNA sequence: TGTGCCAGCAGCTTAGGCAGCCAGAACTACGAGCAGTACTTC.

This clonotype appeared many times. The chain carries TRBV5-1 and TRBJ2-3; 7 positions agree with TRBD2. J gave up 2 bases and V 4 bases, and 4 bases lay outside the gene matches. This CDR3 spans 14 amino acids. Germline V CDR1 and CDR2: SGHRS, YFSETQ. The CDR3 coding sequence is TGCGCCAGCAGCGGGACTACCAACACAGATACGCAGTATTTT. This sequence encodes CASSGTTNTDTQYF. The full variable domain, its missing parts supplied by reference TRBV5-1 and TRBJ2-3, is KAGVTQTPRYLIKTRGQQVTLSCSPISGHRSVSWYQQTPGQGLQFLFEYFSETQRNKGNFPGRFSGRQFSNSRSEMNVSTLELGDSALYLCASSGTTNTDTQYFGPGTRLTVL.

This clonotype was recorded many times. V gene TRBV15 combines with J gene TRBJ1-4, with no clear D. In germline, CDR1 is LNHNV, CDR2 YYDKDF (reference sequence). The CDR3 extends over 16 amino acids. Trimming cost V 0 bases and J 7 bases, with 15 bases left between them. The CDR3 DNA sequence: TGTGCCACCAGCAGAGATTCCGGGTCCCTGGGTGAAAAACTGTTTTTT. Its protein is CATSRDSGSLGEKLFF.

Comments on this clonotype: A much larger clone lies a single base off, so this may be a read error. Here the CDR3 reads CASSLMDRAGNSSLHF. In DNA form, the CDR3 reads TGCGCCAGCAGCCTGATGGACAGGGCGGGTAATTCATCCCTCCACTTT. This sequence joins TRBV4-1 and TRBJ1-6, with 8 bases identical to TRBD1. The CDR3 contains 16 residues. Germline assignment: CDR1 MGHRA and CDR2 YSYEKL.

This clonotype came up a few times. CDR3 region: CASSLREGQASYEQYF. CDR3 DNA: TGTGCCAGCAGCCTAAGGGAGGGGCAGGCCTCCTACGAGCAGTACTTC. This chain joins TRBV9 and TRBJ2-7; TRBD2 agrees at 7 bases. The CDR3 totals 16 residues. The germline CDR1 and CDR2 sequences are SGDLS and YYNGEE. The trim removed 4 bases at V and 0 bases at J, leaving 10 bases unmatched.

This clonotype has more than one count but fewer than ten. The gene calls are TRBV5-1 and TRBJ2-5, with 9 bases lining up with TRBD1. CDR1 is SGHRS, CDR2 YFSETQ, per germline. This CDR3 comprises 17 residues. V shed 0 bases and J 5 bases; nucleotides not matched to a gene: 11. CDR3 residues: CASSLAGGTGNAETQYF. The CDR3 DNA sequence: TGCGCCAGCAGCTTGGCCGGAGGGACAGGGAATGCTGAGACCCAGTACTTC.

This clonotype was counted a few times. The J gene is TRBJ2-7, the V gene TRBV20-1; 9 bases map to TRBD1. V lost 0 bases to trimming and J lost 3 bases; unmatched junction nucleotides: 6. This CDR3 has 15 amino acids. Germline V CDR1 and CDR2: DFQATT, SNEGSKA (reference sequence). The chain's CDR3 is CSARDQQGALYEQYF. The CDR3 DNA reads TGCAGTGCTAGAGATCAACAGGGGGCTCTCTACGAGCAGTACTTC.

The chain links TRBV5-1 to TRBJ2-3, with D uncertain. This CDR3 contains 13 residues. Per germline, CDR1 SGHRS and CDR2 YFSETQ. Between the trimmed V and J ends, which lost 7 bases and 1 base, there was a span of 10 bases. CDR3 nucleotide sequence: TGCGCCAGCCACCCCACGGGCACAGATACGCAGTATTTT. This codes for CASHPTGTDTQYF.

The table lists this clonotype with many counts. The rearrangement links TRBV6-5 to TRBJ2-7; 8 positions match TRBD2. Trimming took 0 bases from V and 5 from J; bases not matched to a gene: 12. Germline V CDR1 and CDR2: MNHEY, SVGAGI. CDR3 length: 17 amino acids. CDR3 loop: CASSYSSRGGGHNEQYF. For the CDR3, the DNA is TGTGCCAGCAGTTACTCGTCTCGGGGCGGGGGGCACAACGAGCAGTACTTC.

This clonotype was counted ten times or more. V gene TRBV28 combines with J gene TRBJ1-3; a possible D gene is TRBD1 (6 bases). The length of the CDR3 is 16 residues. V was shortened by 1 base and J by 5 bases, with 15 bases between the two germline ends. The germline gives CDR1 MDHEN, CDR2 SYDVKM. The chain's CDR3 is CASSLFIGGRRNTIYF. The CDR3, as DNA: TGTGCCAGCAGTTTATTTATAGGGGGGCGACGAAACACCATATATTTT. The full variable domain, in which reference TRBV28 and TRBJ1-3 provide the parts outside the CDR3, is DVKVTQSSRYLVKRTGEKVFLECVQDMDHENMFWYRQDPGLGLRLIYFSYDVKMKEKGDIPEGYSVSREKKERFSLILESASTNQTSMYLCASSLFIGGRRNTIYFGEGSWLTVV.

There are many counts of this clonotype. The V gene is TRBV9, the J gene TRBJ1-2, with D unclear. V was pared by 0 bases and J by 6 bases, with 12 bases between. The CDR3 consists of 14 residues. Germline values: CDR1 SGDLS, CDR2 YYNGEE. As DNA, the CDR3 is TGTGCCAGCAGCGTAGGCACTGGACCCGATGGCTACACCTTC. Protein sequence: CASSVGTGPDGYTF.

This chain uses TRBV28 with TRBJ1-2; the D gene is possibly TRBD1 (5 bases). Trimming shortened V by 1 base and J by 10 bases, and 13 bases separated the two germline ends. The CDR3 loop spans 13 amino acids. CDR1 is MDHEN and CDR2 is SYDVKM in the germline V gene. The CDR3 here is CASSLLWGDDYTF. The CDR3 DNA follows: TGTGCCAGCAGTTTATTATGGGGGGATGACTACACCTTC.

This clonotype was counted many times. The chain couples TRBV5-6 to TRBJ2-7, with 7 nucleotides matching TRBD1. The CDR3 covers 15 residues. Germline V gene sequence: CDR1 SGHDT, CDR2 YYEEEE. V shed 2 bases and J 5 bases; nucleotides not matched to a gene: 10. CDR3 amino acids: CASSFRGLALHEQYF. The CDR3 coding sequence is TGTGCCAGCAGCTTTAGGGGGCTTGCGCTCCACGAGCAGTACTTC.

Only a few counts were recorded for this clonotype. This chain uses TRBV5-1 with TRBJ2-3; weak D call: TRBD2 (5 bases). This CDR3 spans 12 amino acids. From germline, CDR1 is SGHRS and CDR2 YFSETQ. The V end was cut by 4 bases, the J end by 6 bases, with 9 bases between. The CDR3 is CASSLPGDTQYF. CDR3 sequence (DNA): TGCGCCAGCAGCCTACCGGGGGATACGCAGTATTTT.

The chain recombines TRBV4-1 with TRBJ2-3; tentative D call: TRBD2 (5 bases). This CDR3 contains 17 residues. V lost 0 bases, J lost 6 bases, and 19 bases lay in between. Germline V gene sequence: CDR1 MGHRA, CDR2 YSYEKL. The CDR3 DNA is TGCGCCAGCAGCCAAGATAGGGCTAGCCGCGTGTCGGATACGCAGTATTTT. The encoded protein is CASSQDRASRVSDTQYF.

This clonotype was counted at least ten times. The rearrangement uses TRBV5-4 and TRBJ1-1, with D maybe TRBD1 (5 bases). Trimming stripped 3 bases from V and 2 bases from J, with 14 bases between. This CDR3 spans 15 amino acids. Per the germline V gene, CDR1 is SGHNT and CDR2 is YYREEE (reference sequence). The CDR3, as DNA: TGTGCCAGCAGCTCCCGACAGAGACAAAACACTGAAGCTTTCTTT. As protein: CASSSRQRQNTEAFF. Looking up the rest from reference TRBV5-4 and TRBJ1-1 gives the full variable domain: ETGVTQSPTHLIKTRGQQVTLRCSSQSGHNTVSWYQQALGQGPQFIFQYYREEENGRGNFPPRFSGLQFPNYSSELNVNALELDDSALYLCASSSRQRQNTEAFFGQGTRLTVV.

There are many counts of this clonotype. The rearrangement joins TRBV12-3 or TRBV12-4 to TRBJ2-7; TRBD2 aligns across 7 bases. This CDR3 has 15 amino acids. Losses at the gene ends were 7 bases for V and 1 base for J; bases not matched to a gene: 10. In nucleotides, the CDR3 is TGTGCCAGCACAAGAAAGGAGGGACTATCCTACGAGCAGTACTTC. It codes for CASTRKEGLSYEQYF.